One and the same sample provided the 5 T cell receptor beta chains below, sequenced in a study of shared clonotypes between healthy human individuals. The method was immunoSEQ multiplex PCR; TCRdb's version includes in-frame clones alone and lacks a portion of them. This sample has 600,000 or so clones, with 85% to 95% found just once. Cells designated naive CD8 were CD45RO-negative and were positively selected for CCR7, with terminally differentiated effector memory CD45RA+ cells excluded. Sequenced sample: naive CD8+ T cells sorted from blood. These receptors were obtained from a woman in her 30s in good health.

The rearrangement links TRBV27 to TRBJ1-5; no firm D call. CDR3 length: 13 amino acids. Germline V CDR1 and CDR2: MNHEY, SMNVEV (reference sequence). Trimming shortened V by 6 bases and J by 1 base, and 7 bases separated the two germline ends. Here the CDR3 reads CASRVNSNQPQHF. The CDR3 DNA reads TGTGCCAGCAGGGTTAACAGCAATCAGCCCCAGCATTTT.

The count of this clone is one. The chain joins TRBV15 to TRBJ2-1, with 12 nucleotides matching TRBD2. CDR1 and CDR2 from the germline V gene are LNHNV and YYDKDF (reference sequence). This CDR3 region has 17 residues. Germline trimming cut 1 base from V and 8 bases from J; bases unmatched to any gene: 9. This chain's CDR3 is CATSRVRLAGGNHEQFF. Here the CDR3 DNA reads TGTGCCACCAGCAGAGTTAGGCTAGCGGGAGGGAACCATGAGCAGTTCTTC. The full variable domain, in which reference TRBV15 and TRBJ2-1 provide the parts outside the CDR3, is DAMVIQNPRYQVTQFGKPVTLSCSQTLNHNVMYWYQQKSSQAPKLLFHYYDKDFNNEADTPDNFQSRRPNTSFCFLDIRSPGLGDTAMYLCATSRVRLAGGNHEQFFGPGTRLTVL.

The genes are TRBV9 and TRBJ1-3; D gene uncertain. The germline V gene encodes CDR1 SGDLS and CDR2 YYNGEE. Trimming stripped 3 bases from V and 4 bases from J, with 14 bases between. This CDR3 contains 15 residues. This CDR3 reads CASSADEHWGNTIYF. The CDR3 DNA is TGTGCCAGCAGCGCTGACGAGCATTGGGGAAACACCATATATTTT.

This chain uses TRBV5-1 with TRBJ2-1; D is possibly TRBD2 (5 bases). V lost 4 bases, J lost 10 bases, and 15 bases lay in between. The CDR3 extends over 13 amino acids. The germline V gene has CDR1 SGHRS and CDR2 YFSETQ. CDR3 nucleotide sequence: TGCGCCAGCAGCGAAGGACCCTCTAGCGAGCAGTTCTTC. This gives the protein CASSEGPSSEQFF.

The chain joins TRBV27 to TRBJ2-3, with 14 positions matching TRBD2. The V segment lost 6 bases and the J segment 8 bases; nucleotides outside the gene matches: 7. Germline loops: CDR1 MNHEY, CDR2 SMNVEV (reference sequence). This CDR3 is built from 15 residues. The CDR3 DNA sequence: TGTGCCAGCAGCCTGACTAGCGGGAGGGGAGCTACGCAGTATTTT. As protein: CASSLTSGRGATQYF.